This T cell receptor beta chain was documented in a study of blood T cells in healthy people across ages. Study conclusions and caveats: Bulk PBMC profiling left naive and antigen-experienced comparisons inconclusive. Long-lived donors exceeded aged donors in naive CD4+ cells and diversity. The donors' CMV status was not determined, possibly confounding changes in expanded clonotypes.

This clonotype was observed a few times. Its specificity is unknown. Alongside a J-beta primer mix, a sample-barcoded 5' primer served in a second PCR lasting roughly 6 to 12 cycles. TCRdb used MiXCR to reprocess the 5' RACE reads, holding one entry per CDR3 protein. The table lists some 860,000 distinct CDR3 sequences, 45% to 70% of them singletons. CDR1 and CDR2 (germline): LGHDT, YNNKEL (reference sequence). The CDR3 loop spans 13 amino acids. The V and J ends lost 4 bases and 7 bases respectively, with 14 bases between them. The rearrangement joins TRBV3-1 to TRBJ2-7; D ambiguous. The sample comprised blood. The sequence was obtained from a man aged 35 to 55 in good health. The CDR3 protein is CASSLQEKAEQYF. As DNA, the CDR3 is TGTGCCAGCAGCCTCCAAGAGAAGGCTGAGCAGTACTTC.